These 28 T cell receptor beta chains originate from one sample sequenced in a study of PD-1 blockade in classical Hodgkin lymphoma. Each patient experienced a relapse that followed autologous stem cell transplantation, and brentuximab vedotin exposure varied. The repertoire was sequenced with immunoSEQ multiplex PCR; TCRdb's copy has only in-frame clones and lacks some. The repertoire holds about 63,000 clones, with 88% as singletons. The source material was peripheral blood mononuclear cells (PBMCs), sampled before the second cycle of nivolumab. Receptor source: a human donor with classical Hodgkin lymphoma.

The rearrangement links TRBV5-1 to TRBJ1-4; D call uncertain. The CDR3 loop spans 13 amino acids. The germline CDR1 and CDR2 sequences are SGHRS and YFSETQ. The V end was cut by 0 bases, the J end by 5 bases, with 5 bases between. The CDR3 loop reads CASSLAGNEKLFF. DNA for the CDR3: TGCGCCAGCAGCTTGGCCGGAAATGAAAAACTGTTTTTT.

The V call is TRBV6-5, the J call TRBJ2-1; 13 bases align to TRBD2. Germline CDR1 and CDR2: MNHEY and SVGAGI. The V segment lost 7 bases and the J segment 9 bases; nucleotides outside the gene matches: 9. CDR3 size: 15 residues. CDR3 nucleotide sequence: TGTGCCAGCATAAAGACTAGCGGGGGGCCGGGTGAGCAGTTCTTC. Its translation is CASIKTSGGPGEQFF.

The rearrangement links TRBV5-5 to TRBJ1-1; D unresolved. CDR3 size: 14 residues. Germline V CDR1 and CDR2: SGHKS, YYEKEE (reference sequence). Trimming left V 2 bases short and J 0 bases short, with 8 bases between. The CDR3 loop reads CASSFEPMNTEAFF. DNA for the CDR3: TGTGCCAGCAGCTTCGAACCTATGAACACTGAAGCTTTCTTT.

The chain carries TRBV27 and TRBJ2-1; D ambiguous. This CDR3 region has 20 residues. CDR1 MNHEY and CDR2 SMNVEV come from the germline V gene (reference sequence). The V end lost 5 bases, the J end lost 4 bases, and 30 bases lay between the germline ends. The CDR3 DNA is TGTGCCAGCAGTCCATTAATACCGAACTACCTACCCTCAATATACAATGAGCAGTTCTTC. Its protein is CASSPLIPNYLPSIYNEQFF.

The genes are TRBV4-1 and TRBJ2-3; tentative D call: TRBD2 (6 bases). Germline assignment: CDR1 MGHRA and CDR2 YSYEKL. The CDR3 contains 13 residues. Trimming pared 1 base from V and 11 bases from J, leaving 13 bases between. The CDR3 nucleotides read TGCGCCAGCAGCCAAGCCCCCGGGACTTGGCAGTATTTT. The encoded protein is CASSQAPGTWQYF.

The chain combines TRBV7-9 with TRBJ2-7, with TRBD2 identical over 9 bases. This CDR3 contains 19 residues. Germline CDR1 is SEHNR and CDR2 is FQNEAQ (reference sequence). Germline trimming cut 2 bases from V and 1 base from J; bases unmatched to any gene: 15. CDR3 protein: CASSLIAGVVSGGSYEQYF. The CDR3 DNA is TGTGCCAGCAGCTTAATAGCGGGGGTCGTGTCTGGTGGATCCTACGAGCAGTACTTC.

The chain recombines TRBV30 with TRBJ2-2; D tentatively fits TRBD1 or TRBD2 (6 bases each). Trimming stripped 2 bases from V and 7 bases from J, with 14 bases between. The CDR3 loop spans 14 amino acids. Germline CDR1 GTSNPN, CDR2 SVGIG (reference sequence). The CDR3 DNA is TGTGCCTGGAGTACAGGGACTGGGGGCGGGGAGCTGTTTTTT. This translates into CAWSTGTGGGELFF.

This clone was counted once. The rearrangement joins TRBV18 to TRBJ2-7; D is unresolved. CDR1 is KGHSH and CDR2 is LQKENI in the germline V gene. Trimming pared 3 bases from V and 2 bases from J, leaving 5 bases between. The CDR3 has 12 residues. The CDR3 here is CASSPYAYEQYF. The CDR3 DNA is TGTGCCAGCTCACCGTATGCCTACGAGCAGTACTTC.

The chain carries TRBV19 and TRBJ1-2, with D hard to call. Germline V gene sequence: CDR1 LNHDA, CDR2 SQIVND (reference sequence). This CDR3 has 13 amino acids. The V end lost 1 base, the J end lost 3 bases, and 6 bases lay between the germline ends. Written as DNA, the CDR3 is TGTGCCAGTAGTATAGGGAAGGACTATGGCTACACCTTC. This encodes CASSIGKDYGYTF.

This clone was found once. This chain uses TRBV7-8 with TRBJ1-2; D is ambiguous. V lost 5 bases and J 4 bases, leaving 14 bases between the germline ends. CDR3 length: 14 amino acids. The germline V gene encodes CDR1 SGHVS and CDR2 FQNEAQ. CDR3 sequence: CASSGSMVPYGYTF. In DNA, the CDR3 is TGTGCCAGCAGCGGTTCAATGGTCCCCTATGGCTACACCTTC.

The chain employs TRBV5-1 and TRBJ1-4; 7 bases match TRBD1. Germline assignment: CDR1 SGHRS and CDR2 YFSETQ. CDR3 length: 16 amino acids. V gave up 4 bases and J gave up 8 bases; unmatched junction bases: 14. The CDR3 bases are TGCGCCAGCAGCGGGGGCCCACAGGGGTCGGGGGAAAAACTGTTTTTT. Translation gives CASSGGPQGSGEKLFF.

This chain links TRBV19 with TRBJ2-7; 9 bases align to TRBD2. V lost 3 bases to trimming and J lost 2 bases; unmatched junction nucleotides: 5. The CDR3 is made up of 15 amino acids. Germline CDR1 LNHDA, CDR2 SQIVND (reference sequence). In DNA form, the CDR3 reads TGTGCCAGTAGTATCACAAGCGGGGGGACCTACGAGCAGTACTTC. Translated: CASSITSGGTYEQYF.

The sample holds a few counts of this clone. The chain combines TRBV4-1 with TRBJ1-5, with D perhaps TRBD1 (5 bases). The CDR3 spans 16 residues. With 0 bases removed from V and 5 bases from J, the gap between germline ends came to 14 bases. Germline assignment: CDR1 MGHRA and CDR2 YSYEKL. The CDR3 DNA follows: TGCGCCAGCAGCCAAGAGTCTGGGGGATGGGATCAGCCCCAGCATTTT. Residues: CASSQESGGWDQPQHF.

The chain has TRBV11-2 and TRBJ2-5, with 9 bases that match TRBD2. This CDR3 has 12 residues. Germline-derived CDR1 and CDR2 are SGHAT and FQNNGV. V shed 5 bases, J shed 14 bases, and the junction held 9 bases outside the gene matches. DNA for the CDR3: TGTGCCAGCAGCCCGAATGCGGGGGGGGCCTACTTC. Amino acids: CASSPNAGGAYF. Complete variable domain (other parts from reference TRBV11-2 and TRBJ2-5): EAGVAQSPRYKIIEKRQSVAFWCNPISGHATLYWYQQILGQGPKLLIQFQNNGVVDDSQLPKDRFSAERLKGVDSTLKIQPAKLEDSAVYLCASSPNAGGAYFGPGTRLLVL.

The chain combines TRBV28 with TRBJ1-5; D possibly corresponds to TRBD1 (5 bases). In germline, CDR1 is MDHEN, CDR2 SYDVKM. The CDR3 extends over 13 amino acids. V lost 6 bases to trimming and J lost 3 bases, with 9 bases between them. Written as DNA, the CDR3 is TGTGCCAGCAGACCCGGGGCCAATCAGCCCCAGCATTTT. Residues: CASRPGANQPQHF.

CDR3 DNA sequence: TGTGCCACCAGCAGTCTACAGGTTTTCGGAAACACCATATATTTT. Translated: CATSSLQVFGNTIYF. V is TRBV15 and J is TRBJ1-3, with a possible D match to TRBD1 (5 bases). CDR3 length: 15 residues. V was cut by 3 bases and J by 4 bases, with 13 bases left in between. Germline CDR1 is LNHNV and CDR2 is YYDKDF (reference sequence).

The V and J genes are TRBV7-6 and TRBJ2-1; possible D gene TRBD1, 5 bases. This CDR3 is built from 15 residues. Germline values: CDR1 SGHVS, CDR2 FNYEAQ. The V and J ends lost 4 bases and 7 bases respectively, with 17 bases between them. The CDR3: CASSYPETAMNEQFF. The CDR3 DNA is TGTGCCAGCAGCTACCCGGAGACAGCGATGAATGAGCAGTTCTTC.

The chain carries TRBV19 and TRBJ1-1, with a tentative D call TRBD1 (5 bases). Trimming removed 7 bases at V and 1 base at J, with 16 bases between. The V gene's germline CDR1 is LNHDA and CDR2 SQIVND (reference sequence). CDR3 length equals 15 residues. CDR3 sequence: CASTGSAGTNTEAFF. CDR3 DNA: TGTGCCAGTACCGGGAGTGCAGGGACGAACACTGAAGCTTTCTTT.

The chain is built from TRBV30 and TRBJ1-4; 11 bases map to TRBD1. J was trimmed by 7 bases and V by 7 bases; bases with no gene match: 11. Germline V gene sequence: CDR1 GTSNPN, CDR2 SVGIG (reference sequence). The CDR3 spans 15 residues. The CDR3 is CAFLRDRGSGEKLFF. Here the CDR3 DNA reads TGTGCCTTTCTCCGGGACAGGGGGAGCGGTGAAAAACTGTTTTTT.

This clone showed up just once. The chain links TRBV5-1 to TRBJ1-3; 8 positions agree with TRBD1. The V and J ends lost 4 bases and 8 bases, in that order; junction bases with no gene match: 8. The germline V gene encodes CDR1 SGHRS and CDR2 YFSETQ. The CDR3 loop spans 14 amino acids. DNA of the CDR3: TGCGCCAGCAGCAGGACAGGGAGTCTGGACACCATATATTTT. Amino acids: CASSRTGSLDTIYF.

This chain uses TRBV11-3 with TRBJ2-5; 7 nucleotides match TRBD2. CDR3 size: 15 residues. From germline, CDR1 is SGHNT and CDR2 YENEEA. V dropped 5 bases and J dropped 1; count of bases not matched to a gene: 7. The CDR3 protein is CASSPWGGGQETQYF. DNA for the CDR3: TGTGCCAGCAGCCCATGGGGCGGGGGCCAAGAGACCCAGTACTTC.

This chain joins TRBV5-1 and TRBJ2-4; D possibly matches TRBD1 or TRBD2 (5 bases each). V was cut by 2 bases and J by 4 bases, with 10 bases left in between. CDR3 length: 14 residues. In germline, CDR1 is SGHRS, CDR2 YFSETQ. The CDR3, as DNA: TGCGCCAGCAGCTTTGACGGGGCAAAAAACATTCAGTACTTC. Translated: CASSFDGAKNIQYF.

The rearrangement uses TRBV6-6 and TRBJ1-3; perhaps TRBD1 as D (6 bases). In germline, CDR1 is MNHNY, CDR2 SVGAGI (reference sequence). The CDR3 covers 16 residues. Trimming left V 0 bases short and J 8 bases short, with 17 bases between. The CDR3 sequence is CASSYSRPGQRDTIYF. In nucleotides, the CDR3 is TGTGCCAGCAGTTACTCGCGACCGGGACAAAGGGACACCATATATTTT.

V usage is TRBV5-1 and J usage is TRBJ1-1, with D perhaps matching TRBD1 (6 bases). Trimming shortened V by 4 bases and J by 1 base, and 11 bases separated the two germline ends. Germline-derived CDR1 and CDR2 are SGHRS and YFSETQ. CDR3 length: 14 amino acids. The CDR3 bases are TGCGCCAGCAGCAGGGGACAAAGGAACACTGAAGCTTTCTTT. Translated: CASSRGQRNTEAFF.

The rearrangement joins TRBV9 to TRBJ2-7; unclear D gene. CDR1 SGDLS and CDR2 YYNGEE come from the germline V gene. The CDR3 is made up of 13 amino acids. The germline V and J ends were trimmed by 3 bases and 0 bases, with 7 bases remaining between them. CDR3 loop: CASSADVSYEQYF. CDR3 nucleotides: TGTGCCAGCAGCGCGGACGTCTCCTACGAGCAGTACTTC. The full variable domain, completed using reference TRBV9 and TRBJ2-7, is DSGVTQTPKHLITATGQRVTLRCSPRSGDLSVYWYQQSLDQGLQFLIQYYNGEERAKGNILERFSAQQFPDLHSELNLSSLELGDSALYFCASSADVSYEQYFGPGTRLTVT.

The chain has TRBV28 and TRBJ2-7, with 9 bases matching TRBD1. The CDR3 runs 14 residues. Germline lookup yields CDR1 MDHEN and CDR2 SYDVKM. V dropped 6 bases and J dropped 5; count of bases not matched to a gene: 8. The CDR3 coding sequence is TGTGCCAGCAGGATACAGGGGGCGATGAACGAGCAGTACTTC. Protein: CASRIQGAMNEQYF.

The chain has TRBV6-6 and TRBJ2-1; D assignment may be TRBD1 or TRBD2 (5 bases each). The CDR3 consists of 14 residues. The V end was cut by 6 bases, the J end by 8 bases, with 17 bases between. In germline, CDR1 is MNHNY, CDR2 SVGAGI (reference sequence). The CDR3 is CASRPPGPAHEQFF. CDR3 bases: TGTGCCAGCAGACCCCCGGGGCCCGCCCATGAGCAGTTCTTC.

This chain joins TRBV25-1 and TRBJ1-2; D is perhaps TRBD1 (5 bases). The CDR3 extends over 15 amino acids. CDR1 and CDR2 from the germline V gene are MGHDK and SYGVNS. The ends were cut back, 6 bases at V and 3 bases at J, with 17 bases in the middle. The CDR3 reads CASRGGTSAYYGYTF. The CDR3 coding sequence is TGTGCCAGCAGGGGGGGGACTTCGGCTTACTATGGCTACACCTTC.